This T cell receptor (beta chain) was captured in a study of graft-versus-host responses after intestinal transplantation. Study at large: Following induction with anti-thymocyte globulin, all recipients were given tacrolimus and steroids for two to three years.

A remark on this clone: The antigen remains undetermined.

The CDR3 is 16 residues long. Losses at the gene ends were 0 bases for V and 2 bases for J; bases not matched to a gene: 3. Looked up from germline, CDR1 is MNHEY and CDR2 is SMNVEV (reference sequence). The repertoire was sequenced with immunoSEQ multiplex PCR; TCRdb's copy has only in-frame clones and lacks some. Among under 85,000 clones listed, 90% to 95% were seen once. This rearrangement joins TRBV27 to TRBJ2-2, with 7 bases matching TRBD2. This specimen was unstimulated CD8+ T cells sorted from spleen or lymph node cells, taken before intestinal transplant. The sequence derives from a human donor who received an intestinal transplant. The CDR3: CASSLSPSGNTGELFF. For the CDR3, the DNA is TGTGCCAGCAGTTTATCTCCTAGCGGTAACACCGGGGAGCTGTTTTTT.